The 15 T cell receptor beta chains below come from one sample, sequenced in a study of CD4+ T cells in melanoma. Only in-frame clones appear in the TCRdb table, and some are missing; sequencing was by immunoSEQ multiplex PCR. The table has 120,000 to 150,000 clones, roughly 91% seen once. The receptors stem from a human donor with melanoma.

The J gene is TRBJ2-4, the V gene TRBV4-1; no clear D gene. Per germline, CDR1 MGHRA and CDR2 YSYEKL. V lost 0 bases and J 1 base, leaving 13 bases between the germline ends. This CDR3 comprises 17 residues. The CDR3 coding sequence is TGCGCCAGCAGCCAAGACTTCTCTCTACCCGCCAAAAACATTCAGTACTTC. Encoded protein: CASSQDFSLPAKNIQYF.

This clone was seen once. The chain joins TRBV2 to TRBJ1-1; 7 positions agree with TRBD1. CDR1 and CDR2 (germline): SNHLY, FYNNEI. With V trimmed by 8 bases and J by 4 bases, 10 bases remained unmatched. This CDR3 is 14 amino acids long. The CDR3, as DNA: TGTGCCAGCCTTCTTCAGGGGGAGGCCACTGAAGCTTTCTTT. Translated: CASLLQGEATEAFF.

V and J are TRBV29-1 and TRBJ2-7; TRBD1 aligns across 8 bases. The CDR3 sequence is 15 residues long. In germline, CDR1 is SQVTM, CDR2 ANQGSEA. V lost 4 bases and J lost 2; bases outside the gene matches: 10. The CDR3 DNA reads TGCAGCGTTGCATCCTGGGACAGGTCTACCTACGAGCAGTACTTC. Amino acid sequence: CSVASWDRSTYEQYF.

V is TRBV5-1 and J is TRBJ2-1; D perhaps matches TRBD2 (6 bases). V was cut by 4 bases and J by 0 bases, with 14 bases left in between. Per the germline V gene, CDR1 is SGHRS and CDR2 is YFSETQ. CDR3 size: 16 residues. The CDR3: CASSIGAGSSYNEQFF. In DNA, the CDR3 is TGCGCCAGCAGCATTGGGGCGGGGAGCTCCTACAATGAGCAGTTCTTC.

The J gene is TRBJ1-2, the V gene TRBV18, with D perhaps TRBD1 (5 bases). V lost 6 bases and J 4 bases, leaving 21 bases between the germline ends. Germline CDR1 reads KGHSH; CDR2 reads LQKENI. This CDR3 is built from 16 residues. CDR3 in amino acids: CASSSPPGTSGYGYTF. The CDR3 DNA follows: TGTGCCAGCTCTTCCCCCCCAGGGACTAGCGGCTATGGCTACACCTTC.

The chain links TRBV5-5 to TRBJ1-2; no firm D call. Germline CDR1 SGHKS, CDR2 YYEKEE (reference sequence). V was clipped by 4 bases and J by 4 bases, with 11 bases between them. This CDR3 region has 13 residues. CDR3 in DNA: TGTGCCAGCAGCGCTAGAGGGTTCTATGGCTACACCTTC. The encoded protein is CASSARGFYGYTF.

The chain uses TRBV2 and TRBJ2-6; D not certain. CDR3 size: 15 residues. V was cut by 0 bases and J by 7 bases, with 10 bases left in between. Per the germline V gene, CDR1 is SNHLY and CDR2 is FYNNEI. CDR3 DNA sequence: TGTGCCAGCAGTGAAGCGGGCGAAGGAGCCAACGTCCTGACTTTC. It translates to CASSEAGEGANVLTF.

The J gene is TRBJ2-7, the V gene TRBV27, with a tentative D call TRBD2 (5 bases). The germline V and J ends were trimmed by 6 bases and 1 base, with 13 bases remaining between them. Germline-derived CDR1 and CDR2 are MNHEY and SMNVEV (reference sequence). The CDR3 totals 14 residues. Written as DNA, the CDR3 is TGTGCCAGCAGCCCCTACCGCGGGTCCTACGAGCAGTACTTC. It codes for CASSPYRGSYEQYF.

DNA for the CDR3: TGTGCCAGCAGCCCCTCGTCGGGCTCCTACAATGAGCAGTTCTTC. Translating gives CASSPSSGSYNEQFF. This chain connects TRBV5-6 to TRBJ2-1; D is unresolved. Germline CDR1 and CDR2: SGHDT and YYEEEE. CDR3 length: 15 residues. The ends were cut back, 4 bases at V and 0 bases at J, with 11 bases in the middle.

This clone was found a few times. V gene TRBV6-1 combines with J gene TRBJ2-7; 8 bases agree with TRBD2. The germline V gene encodes CDR1 MNHNS and CDR2 SASEGT. The CDR3 is made up of 15 amino acids. The ends lost 6 bases at V and 3 bases at J; junction bases unmatched: 10. The CDR3 bases are TGTGCCAGCAGGGATCTCGGACTAGCCATCTACGAGCAGTACTTC. This sequence encodes CASRDLGLAIYEQYF.

V and J are TRBV5-1 and TRBJ2-1, with 13 bases identical to TRBD2. CDR3 length equals 16 residues. Germline CDR1 SGHRS, CDR2 YFSETQ. The trim removed 5 bases at V and 6 bases at J, leaving 8 bases unmatched. CDR3 loop: CASRRTSGGAGNEQFF. The DNA for the CDR3 is TGCGCCAGCAGGCGAACTAGCGGGGGGGCGGGCAATGAGCAGTTCTTC.

This clone was recorded only once. The V gene is TRBV5-1, the J gene TRBJ2-5, with TRBD1 identical over 8 bases. The CDR3 sequence is 13 residues long. V shed 5 bases and J 8 bases; nucleotides not matched to a gene: 8. The germline CDR1 and CDR2 sequences are SGHRS and YFSETQ. The CDR3 here is CASRTGTGETQYF. CDR3 bases: TGCGCCAGCAGGACCGGGACAGGTGAAACCCAGTACTTC. Drawing the rest from reference TRBV5-1 and TRBJ2-5, the complete variable domain is KAGVTQTPRYLIKTRGQQVTLSCSPISGHRSVSWYQQTPGQGLQFLFEYFSETQRNKGNFPGRFSGRQFSNSRSEMNVSTLELGDSALYLCASRTGTGETQYFGPGTRLLVL.

This chain links TRBV5-1 with TRBJ2-1, with 8 bases matching TRBD2. Germline-derived CDR1 and CDR2 are SGHRS and YFSETQ. The CDR3 is made up of 14 amino acids. Unmatched junction bases numbered 3, after V lost 0 bases and J lost 7 bases. CDR3 amino acids: CASSLAGGGNEQFF. The CDR3 DNA is TGCGCCAGCAGCTTGGCCGGGGGGGGGAATGAGCAGTTCTTC.

The V and J genes are TRBV5-8 and TRBJ1-5; 8 bases agree with TRBD1. CDR3 length equals 18 residues. Per germline, CDR1 SGHTS and CDR2 YDEGEE. V was clipped by 9 bases and J by 5 bases; unmatched bases: 22. CDR3 sequence: CATSSATGAFGRDQPQHF. The CDR3 region has the DNA TGTGCCACCTCCTCGGCGACAGGGGCCTTTGGCAGGGATCAGCCCCAGCATTTT.

The chain couples TRBV19 to TRBJ2-5; 9 bases agree with TRBD2. Trimming took 5 bases from V and 4 from J; bases not matched to a gene: 11. CDR1 LNHDA and CDR2 SQIVND come from the germline V gene (reference sequence). The CDR3 has 16 residues. Here the CDR3 DNA reads TGTGCCAGTAGTTCCCCGGGCGGGGGGGAGCCAGAGACCCAGTACTTC. Translating gives CASSSPGGGEPETQYF. Variable domain in full (rest from reference TRBV19 and TRBJ2-5): DGGITQSPKYLFRKEGQNVTLSCEQNLNHDAMYWYRQDPGQGLRLIYYSQIVNDFQKGDIAEGYSVSREKKESFPLTVTSAQKNPTAFYLCASSSPGGGEPETQYFGPGTRLLVL.